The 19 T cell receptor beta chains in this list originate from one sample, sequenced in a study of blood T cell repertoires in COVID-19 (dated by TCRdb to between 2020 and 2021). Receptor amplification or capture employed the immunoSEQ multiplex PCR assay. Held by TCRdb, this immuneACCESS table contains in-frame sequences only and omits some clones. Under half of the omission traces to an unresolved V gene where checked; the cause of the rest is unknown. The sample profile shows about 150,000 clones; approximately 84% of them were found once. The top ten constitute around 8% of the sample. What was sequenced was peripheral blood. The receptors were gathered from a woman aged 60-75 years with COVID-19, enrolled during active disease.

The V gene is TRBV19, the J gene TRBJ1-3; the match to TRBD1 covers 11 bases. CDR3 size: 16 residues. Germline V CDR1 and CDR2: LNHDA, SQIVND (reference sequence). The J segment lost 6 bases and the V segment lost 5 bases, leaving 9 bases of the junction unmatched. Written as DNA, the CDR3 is TGTGCCAGTAGTTCCGGACAGGGGGCGTCTTTAAACACCATATATTTT. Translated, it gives CASSSGQGASLNTIYF.

The CDR3 DNA reads as TGTGCCAGCAGTTCAGGGGTTAGCACTGAAGCTTTCTTT. Its translation: CASSSGVSTEAFF. The chain is built from TRBV6-4 and TRBJ1-1; possible D gene TRBD1, 6 bases. V dropped 5 bases and J dropped 4 bases, with 11 bases sitting between them. The CDR3 extends over 13 amino acids. Per the germline V gene, CDR1 is MRHNA and CDR2 is SNTAGT.

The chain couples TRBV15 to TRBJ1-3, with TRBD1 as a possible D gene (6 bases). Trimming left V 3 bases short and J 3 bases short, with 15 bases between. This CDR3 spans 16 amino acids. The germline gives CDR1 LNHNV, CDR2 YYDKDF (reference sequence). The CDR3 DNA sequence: TGTGCCACCAGCAGCCTAGTGGGGGCTGGTGGAAACACCATATATTTT. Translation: CATSSLVGAGGNTIYF.

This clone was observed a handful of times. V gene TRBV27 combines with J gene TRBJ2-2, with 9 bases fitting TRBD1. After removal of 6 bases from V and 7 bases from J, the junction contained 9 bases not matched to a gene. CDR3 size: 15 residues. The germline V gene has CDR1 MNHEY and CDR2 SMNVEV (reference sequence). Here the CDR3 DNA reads TGTGCCAGCAGATTGACTACAGGGGGCTACGGGGAGCTGTTTTTT. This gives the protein CASRLTTGGYGELFF.

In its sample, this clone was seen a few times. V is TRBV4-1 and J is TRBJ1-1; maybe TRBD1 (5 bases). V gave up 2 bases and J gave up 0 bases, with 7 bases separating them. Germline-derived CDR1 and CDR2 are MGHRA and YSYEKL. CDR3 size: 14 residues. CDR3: CASSQRQMNTEAFF. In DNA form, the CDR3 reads TGCGCCAGCAGCCAACGACAGATGAACACTGAAGCTTTCTTT.

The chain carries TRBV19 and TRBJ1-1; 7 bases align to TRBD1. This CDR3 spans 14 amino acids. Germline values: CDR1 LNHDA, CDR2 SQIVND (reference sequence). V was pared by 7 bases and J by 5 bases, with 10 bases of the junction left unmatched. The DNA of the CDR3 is TGTGCCAGTACTCTGACAGGGCCGGGGACTGAAGCTTTCTTT. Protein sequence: CASTLTGPGTEAFF.

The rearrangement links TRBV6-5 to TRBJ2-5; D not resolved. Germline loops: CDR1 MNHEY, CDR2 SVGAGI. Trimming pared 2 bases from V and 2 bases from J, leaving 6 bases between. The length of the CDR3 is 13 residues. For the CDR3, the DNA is TGTGCCAGCAGTTACGCCCAGCAAGAGACCCAGTACTTC. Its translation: CASSYAQQETQYF.

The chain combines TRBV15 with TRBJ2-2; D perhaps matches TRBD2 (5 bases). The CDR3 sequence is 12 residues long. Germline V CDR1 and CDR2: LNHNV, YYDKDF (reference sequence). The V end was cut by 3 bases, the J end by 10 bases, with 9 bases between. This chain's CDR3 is CATSRALEELFF. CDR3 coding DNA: TGTGCCACCAGCAGGGCACTAGAGGAGCTGTTTTTT.

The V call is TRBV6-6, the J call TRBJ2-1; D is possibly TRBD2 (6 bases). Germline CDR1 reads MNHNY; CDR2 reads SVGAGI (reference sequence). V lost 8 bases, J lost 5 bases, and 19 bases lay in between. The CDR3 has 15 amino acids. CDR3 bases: TGTGCCAGCTCGCTGGGCGGGGTCAAGCACAATGAGCAGTTCTTC. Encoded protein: CASSLGGVKHNEQFF.

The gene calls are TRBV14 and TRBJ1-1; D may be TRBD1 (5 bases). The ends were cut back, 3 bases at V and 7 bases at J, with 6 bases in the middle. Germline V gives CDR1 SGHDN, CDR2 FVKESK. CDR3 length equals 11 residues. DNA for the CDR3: TGTGCCAGCAGCCAGGGACTTGAAGCTTTCTTT. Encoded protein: CASSQGLEAFF.

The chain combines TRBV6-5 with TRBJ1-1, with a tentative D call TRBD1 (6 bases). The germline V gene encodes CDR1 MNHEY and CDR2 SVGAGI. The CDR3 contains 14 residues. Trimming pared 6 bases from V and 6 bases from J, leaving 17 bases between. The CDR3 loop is CASRQHSGDPEAFF. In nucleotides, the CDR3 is TGTGCCAGCAGACAACACTCAGGGGACCCTGAAGCTTTCTTT.

CDR3: CASSQADIANYGYTF. The CDR3 DNA sequence: TGCGCCAGCAGCCAAGCCGATATAGCTAACTATGGCTACACCTTC. The V gene is TRBV4-1, the J gene TRBJ1-2; D ambiguous. V was pared by 1 base and J by 0 bases, with 9 bases between. Per the germline V gene, CDR1 is MGHRA and CDR2 is YSYEKL. The CDR3 runs 15 residues.

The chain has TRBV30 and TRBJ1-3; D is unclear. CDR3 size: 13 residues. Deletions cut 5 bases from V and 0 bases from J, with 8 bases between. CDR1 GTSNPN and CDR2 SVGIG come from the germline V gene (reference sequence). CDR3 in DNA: TGTGCCTGGGGACTTACCTCTGGAAACACCATATATTTT. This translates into CAWGLTSGNTIYF.

DNA of the CDR3: TGTGCCAGCGGATCGGGTCGGGGCTACACCTTC. It translates to CASGSGRGYTF. The chain has TRBV2 and TRBJ1-2; D is undetermined. CDR1 SNHLY and CDR2 FYNNEI come from the germline V gene. Trimming removed 8 bases at V and 8 bases at J, with 12 bases between. This CDR3 spans 11 amino acids.

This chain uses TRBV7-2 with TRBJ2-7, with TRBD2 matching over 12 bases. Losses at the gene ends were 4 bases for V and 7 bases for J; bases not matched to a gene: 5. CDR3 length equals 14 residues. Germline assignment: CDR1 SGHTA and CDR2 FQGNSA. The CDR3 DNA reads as TGTGCCAGCAGCTCGACTAGCGGGAGTATAGAGCAGTACTTC. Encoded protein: CASSSTSGSIEQYF.

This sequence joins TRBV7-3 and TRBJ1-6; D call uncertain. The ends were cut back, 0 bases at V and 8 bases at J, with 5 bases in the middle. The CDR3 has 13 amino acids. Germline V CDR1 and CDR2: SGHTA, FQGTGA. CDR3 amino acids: CASSLTRDSPLHF. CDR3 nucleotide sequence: TGTGCCAGCAGCTTAACGAGGGATTCACCCCTCCACTTT.

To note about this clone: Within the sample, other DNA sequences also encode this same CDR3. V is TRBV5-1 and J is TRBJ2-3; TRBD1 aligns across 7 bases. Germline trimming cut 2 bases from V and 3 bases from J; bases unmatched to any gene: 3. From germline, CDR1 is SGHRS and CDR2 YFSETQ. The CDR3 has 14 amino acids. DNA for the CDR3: TGCGCCAGCAGCTTAGGGGGCGGGACAGATACGCAGTATTTT. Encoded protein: CASSLGGGTDTQYF.

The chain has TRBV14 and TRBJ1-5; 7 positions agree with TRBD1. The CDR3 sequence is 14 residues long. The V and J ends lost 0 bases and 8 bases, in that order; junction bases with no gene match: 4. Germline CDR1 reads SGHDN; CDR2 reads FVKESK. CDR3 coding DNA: TGTGCCAGCAGCCAAGAGCCAGACAGGGAGCCCCAGCATTTT. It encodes CASSQEPDREPQHF.

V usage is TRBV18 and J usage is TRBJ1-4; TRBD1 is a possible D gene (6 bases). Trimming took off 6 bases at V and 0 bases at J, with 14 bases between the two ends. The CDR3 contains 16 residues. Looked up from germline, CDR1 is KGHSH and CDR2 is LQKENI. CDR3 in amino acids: CASSELSGATNEKLFF. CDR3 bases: TGTGCCAGCTCGGAGCTCTCAGGGGCAACTAATGAAAAACTGTTTTTT.